The TCR beta chain described here comes from a study of shared clonotypes between healthy human individuals. Generated by immunoSEQ multiplex PCR, the TCRdb table keeps only in-frame clones and is missing some. The repertoire consists of millions of clones, with more than 80% occurring once and the leading ten covering about 0.13%. The CDR3 has 16 residues. V was clipped by 5 bases and J by 6 bases, with 22 bases between them. Germline V gene data show CDR1 as SNHLY and CDR2 as FYNNEI. This clonotype was sampled from a man in his late teens or twenties in good health. Sequencing was done on a sample of naive CD4+ T cells sorted from blood. The subset is: CD45RA+ positively selected. The rearrangement joins TRBV2 to TRBJ1-1; a weak D match, TRBD1 (5 bases). The DNA of the CDR3 is TGTGCCAGCAGTCCTTCCCTAGGGCAGGGAAGGCCTGAAGCTTTCTTT. This encodes CASSPSLGQGRPEAFF.